This paragraph reports one T cell receptor (beta chain). The antigen this receptor binds is unknown. No quality values exist for individual bases; no much larger clone is one base distant. Library construction relied on the immunoSEQ multiplex PCR assay. The multiplex PCR relied on a mix of 60 forward primers for TCR Vbeta segments and 13 reverse primers for TCR Jbeta segments. The CDR3 region of rearranged TCR beta genes was amplified from genomic DNA with a multiplex PCR assay. On the Illumina HiSeq System, the amplified TCR beta libraries were sequenced as 87-base-pair reads. The authors' analysis ran thus. In a later analysis, approximately 74 million unique TCR beta chains were counted across the 650 to 750 repertoires, and some 10 million of these chains were shared by at least two donors. Raw reads were error-corrected and collapsed into unique sequences with a nearest-neighbor algorithm that merged closely related sequences to remove PCR and sequencing errors. V, D and J gene segments were assigned by aligning CDR3 sequences to IMGT reference sequences. For a sequence to be retained, a match of at least six nucleotides to both a V gene segment and a J gene segment was required. A rearrangement counted as productive if the CDR3 had no stop codons and remained in frame with V and J, and every other rearrangement counted as non-productive. Following IMGT convention, CDR3 was defined as the stretch from the second conserved V-encoded cysteine to the conserved J-encoded phenylalanine. The earlier analysis of 500 to 600 of the donors excluded sequences that lacked an unambiguous match to a single V gene segment. In an earlier analysis of 587 of the donors, V segments were called functional above 56.7% productive rearrangements and were called segregating when the between-donor standard deviation exceeded 5%. A statistical classification framework was built for diagnosing cytomegalovirus status from the catalog of TCR beta chain sequences. In a later analysis, TCR nucleotide sequences were compared against IMGT/GENE-DB human TR gene sequences so that V and J genes could be assigned. The TCRdist pipeline was used in a later analysis to assign CDR3 sequences and most-parsimonious VDJ recombination scenarios. A later analysis defined each TCR beta chain by its CDR3 amino acid sequence plus V-gene family, and excluded reads lacking a unique V-gene family. A later analysis removed over 500 highly shared, low-generation-probability nucleotide sequences to deal with suspected cross-contamination and a sequencing artifact. In a later analysis, a clonal expansion index was calculated for each public chain from normalized within-repertoire ranks of inferred template counts. A later analysis computed generation probabilities with a VDJ recombination model fitted to out-of-frame rearrangements, and checked the results against IGoR. A later analysis scored TCR-TCR, TCR-HLA and TCR-CMV co-occurrence with hypergeometric tests, applying a repertoire-size bias correction to TCR pairs. A later analysis estimated false discovery rates by permuting HLA or CMV assignments 20 times. In a later analysis, co-occurring TCRs were grouped with DBSCAN, and TCRdist sequence similarity was added when clustering was performed within HLA-allele-positive subsets. Repertoires with fewer than 30,000 or more than 120,000 public chains were left out of co-occurrence clustering, as were five repertoires with anomalous nucleotide sharing. TCRdb limited this immuneACCESS table to in-frame rearrangements with V and J called. A share of clones is missing; checked studies link under half to unresolved V genes, and the rest is unexplained. V, J and clone size are taken as reported in that table, and D and trimming were inferred from the DNA itself. The sample table lists tens of thousands of clones, 75% to 80% of them with a count of one. The top ten constitute about 3.8% of the sample.

The data are from a study of cytomegalovirus exposure and HLA in healthy donors listed by TCRdb under 2017. Looking at the study overall: According to an earlier analysis of 550 to 750 of the donors, about 180 million T cells yielded some 120 million unique TCR beta sequences and more than 250 Gb of sequence data. About 280 gigabases of sequencing data and approximately 85 million unique TCR sequences were included in an early release covering roughly 700 HLA-typed donors. Of the roughly 400 genotyped donors, approximately 83% fell in the genetic ancestry cluster associated with self-reported Caucasian donors. The study aimed to test whether signatures of past pathogen exposure could be identified by cataloging public T cell receptors. The T cell repertoires of 670 or so subjects were profiled by immunosequencing and related to cytomegalovirus serostatus. In addition to the first cohort of roughly 700 subjects, a separate validation cohort of 120 different subjects was used. To predict cytomegalovirus infection status, the study combined high-throughput TCR immunosequencing, statistical association of individual TCRs with disease status, and machine learning. A later analysis re-analyzed previously published TCR beta repertoires from 600 to 850 donors and added high-resolution HLA genotyping to study TCR occurrence patterns. Rather than drawing on any new phenotypic data, the later analysis identified candidate immune exposures from TCR beta sequences and the way those sequences occurred across donors. An earlier analysis of more than 450 of the donors used high-throughput TCR beta sequencing to judge whether each TCR beta V gene segment behaved as functional or pseudogenic. Alongside the repertoire data, information on donor age, sex, ethnicity and CMV serostatus was compiled. A later genetic analysis used genome-wide SNP genotypes for about 65% of the 666 donors, treating that subset as a discovery cohort. Every discovery cohort repertoire had been produced on one sequencing platform. Class I and class II HLA loci were covered by the typing at four-digit resolution. Typing coverage varied by locus: about 620-640 donors for A, B, C, DRB1 and DQB1; about 520 for DQA1; some 610 for DPA1; roughly 450 for DPB1. Because of strong linkage in the cohort, roughly five DR-DQ haplotypes were treated as single units for association and clustering. Across some 400 genotyped donors of the cohort, an average of roughly 250,000 unique TCR beta nucleotide sequences per donor were sequenced, and roughly a sixth of those sequences were non-productive. Overall results and qualifications from the work: In vitro tests confirmed that a few of the cytomegalovirus-associated TCR beta chains recognize cytomegalovirus antigens. The classifier was reported to diagnose cytomegalovirus status with high specificity and sensitivity in both the original cohort and the validation cohort. In a later analysis, several top co-occurrence clusters were reported to appear linked to parvovirus B19, influenza, CMV and Epstein-Barr virus. In a later analysis, TCR association rates were found to vary across HLA loci, with the most associated TCRs seen for DRB1 alleles and the fewest for HLA-C alleles. According to a later analysis, most CMV-associated TCR beta chains appeared to be HLA-restricted, and the HLA associations seemed to be driven largely by CMV exposure. Only TCR beta chains were sequenced in this cohort, and the absence of alpha or paired-chain data limited detectable features. In a later analysis, more than 15,000 TCR beta sequences were associated with specific HLA alleles at a false discovery rate of 0.05. When HLA alleles, especially DR and DQ, strongly co-occurred, TCR associations were difficult to assign to individual alleles. Linkage disequilibrium might explain the correlated functional status among segregating V segments, but an unknown experimental factor could not be ruled out. A cluster of highly shared sequence variants was judged likely to represent a technical artifact of the sequencing pipeline. A further reported finding was that TCR beta sequences accurately predicted the HLA-A and HLA-B alleles for most subjects in the first cohort. Because HLA typing was missing for some donors at each locus, association tests included only the typed subset. Because counts were too low, 15 to 20 rarely observed V segments, including chromosome 9 orphons, were excluded from the earlier analysis of 587 of the donors. Compared with equally common non-associated chains, HLA-associated TCR beta chains in a later analysis were more clonally expanded and had lower generation probabilities. An earlier analysis of roughly 570 of the donors showed that most TCR beta V segments appeared in productive rearrangements either about 87% or about 30% of the time, which broadly matched IMGT annotations. A later genetic analysis reported fewer N-insertions in productive TCRs among donors in an Asian-associated ancestry cluster than the roughly 620-donor mean. Most TCR sequences were seen in very few donors, while some public TCRs were found in many individuals. The study listed 150 to 200 TCR beta chains as associated with cytomegalovirus. Because the 87-base-pair reads could not distinguish some IMGT-functional V segments, including TRBV6-2 and TRBV6-3, those segments were excluded. Sequencing depth was assumed to be roughly uniform across donors in the presence/absence analyses, though that assumption may not hold. According to the authors, the approach could potentially be generalized to other disease states and immunological phenotypes. The only immune exposure information available for the cohort was CMV serostatus. An association between a missense DCLRE1C variant and V-gene and J-gene trimming of TCR beta chains was found in a later genetic analysis and replicated in an independent cohort.

The cohort was made up of hundreds of healthy bone marrow donors. Cohort members were all nominally healthy when sampled, although unrecorded immune exposures were likely present. The donor was CMV seronegative and was included in the group of approximately 350 seronegative cohort members. A peripheral blood sample was provided by each donor, and peripheral blood mononuclear cells were used for TCR beta sequencing. Genomic DNA extraction from the blood cell samples was performed with the Qiagen DNeasy Blood Extraction Kit. CDR1 is given as KGHSH and CDR2 as LQKENI, both from the germline V gene. Trimming costs V 4 bases and J 3 bases, and their ends lie 10 bases apart. The CDR3 covers 14 residues, taking in both the cysteine and the phenylalanine. Solely the CDR3 DNA is kept, with 42 bases framed from the first base.

The chain employs TRBV18 and TRBJ1-5; TRBD1 is a possible D gene, resting on 6 matching bases. What was sequenced was PBMCs. The sequence was collected from a man aged 25 to 45 in good health and CMV-seronegative. Here is the DNA: TGTGCCAGCTCACGGGACATTTCCAATCAGCCCCAGCATTTT. Its protein is CASSRDISNQPQHF. The variable domain in full, with residues beyond the CDR3 obtained from the reference TRBV18 and TRBJ1-5 genes, is NAGVMQNPRHLVRRRGQEARLRCSPMKGHSHVYWYRQLPEEGLKFMVYLQKENIIDESGMPKERFSAEFPKEGPSILRIQQVVRGDSAAYFCASSRDISNQPQHFGDGTRLSIL.